This is a list of T cell receptor beta chains from one sample in a study of blood T cell repertoires in COVID-19. Generated by immunoSEQ multiplex PCR, the TCRdb table keeps only in-frame clones and is missing some. Among some 150,000 clones listed, more than 75% were seen once. Sequenced material: peripheral blood. Source of these receptors: a man aged 60 to 69 with acute or convalescent COVID-19. Both conserved end residues are part of each CDR3. D genes are given only for firm matches. The listing skips clone size in some rows; elsewhere it reads once, few, many or a size class.

>.|.|TRBV1|TRBJ2-1
CTSSQVAGGYNEQFF
TGCACCAGCAGCCAAGTAGCGGGAGGGTACAATGAGCAGTTCTTC
>.|few|TRBV7-2|TRBJ2-1
CASSFKRLDNEQFF
TGTGCCAGCAGCTTTAAGCGGTTAGACAATGAGCAGTTCTTC
>TRBD2|.|TRBV7-3|TRBJ2-3
CASSLAGGPADTQYF
TGTGCCAGCAGCCTAGCGGGAGGGCCCGCAGATACGCAGTATTTT
>TRBD1|.|TRBV7-8|TRBJ1-1
CASSPQGAAEAFF
TGTGCCAGCAGCCCCCAGGGGGCGGCGGAAGCTTTCTTT
>.|.|TRBV19|TRBJ1-5
CASKGQPQHF
TGTGCCAGTAAGGGGCAGCCCCAGCATTTT
>.|.|TRBV28|TRBJ2-7
CASSLQRNAVLEQYF
TGTGCCAGCAGTTTACAGCGGAATGCGGTCCTCGAGCAGTACTTC
>TRBD2|.|TRBV7-3|TRBJ2-6
CASSLTGTSGRDSGANVLTF
TGTGCCAGCAGCTTAACCGGGACTAGCGGGAGAGACTCTGGGGCCAACGTCCTGACTTTC
>TRBD1|.|TRBV7-2|TRBJ1-3
CASQKRQGYSGNIIYF
TGTGCCAGCCAAAAAAGACAGGGGTACTCTGGAAACATCATATATTTT
>TRBD2|.|TRBV13|TRBJ2-7
CASSPGGRPYEQYF
TGTGCCAGCAGCCCGGGGGGTAGGCCCTACGAGCAGTACTTC
>TRBD2|.|TRBV14|TRBJ2-7
CASSLSTSQWTSGIPGSYEQYF
TGTGCCAGCAGCCTATCAACCTCCCAATGGACTAGCGGGATCCCTGGCTCCTACGAGCAGTACTTC